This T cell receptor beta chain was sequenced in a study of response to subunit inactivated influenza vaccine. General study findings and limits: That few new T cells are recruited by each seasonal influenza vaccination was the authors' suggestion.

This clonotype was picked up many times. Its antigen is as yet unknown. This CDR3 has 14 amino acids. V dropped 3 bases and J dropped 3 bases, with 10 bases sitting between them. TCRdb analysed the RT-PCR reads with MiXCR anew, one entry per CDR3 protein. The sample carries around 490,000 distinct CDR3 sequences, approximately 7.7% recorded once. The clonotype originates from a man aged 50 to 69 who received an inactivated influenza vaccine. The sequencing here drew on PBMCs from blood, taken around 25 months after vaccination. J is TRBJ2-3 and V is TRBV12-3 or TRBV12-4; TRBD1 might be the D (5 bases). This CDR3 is CASSFGQGTDTQYF. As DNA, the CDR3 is TGTGCCAGCAGTTTTGGCCAGGGAACAGATACGCAGTATTTT.